This TCR beta chain was identified during a study of cytomegalovirus exposure and HLA in healthy donors. General study results and limits: Roughly even sequencing depth across donors was the assumption behind the presence/absence analyses.

Likely unrecorded immune exposures existed in these nominally healthy donors. V lost 6 bases and J lost 6, with 19 bases in between. Germline V gene sequence: CDR1 SNHLY, CDR2 FYNNEI. The CDR3 has 15 amino acids. To note about this clone: The antigen is undetermined.

PCR was performed using 60 Vbeta and 13 Jbeta primers. Data came from immunoSEQ multiplex PCR; TCRdb stores just in-frame clones and leaves some out. Among under 150,000 clones listed, about 77% were seen once. Sequenced input: PBMCs. The receptor's source is a man in his forties or fifties in good health and CMV-seronegative. The rearrangement links TRBV2 to TRBJ2-3, with D tentatively TRBD2 (6 bases). The CDR3 spells CASRLRDSQTDTQYF. The CDR3 DNA is TGTGCCAGCAGGCTCCGGGACTCCCAGACCGATACGCAGTATTTT.